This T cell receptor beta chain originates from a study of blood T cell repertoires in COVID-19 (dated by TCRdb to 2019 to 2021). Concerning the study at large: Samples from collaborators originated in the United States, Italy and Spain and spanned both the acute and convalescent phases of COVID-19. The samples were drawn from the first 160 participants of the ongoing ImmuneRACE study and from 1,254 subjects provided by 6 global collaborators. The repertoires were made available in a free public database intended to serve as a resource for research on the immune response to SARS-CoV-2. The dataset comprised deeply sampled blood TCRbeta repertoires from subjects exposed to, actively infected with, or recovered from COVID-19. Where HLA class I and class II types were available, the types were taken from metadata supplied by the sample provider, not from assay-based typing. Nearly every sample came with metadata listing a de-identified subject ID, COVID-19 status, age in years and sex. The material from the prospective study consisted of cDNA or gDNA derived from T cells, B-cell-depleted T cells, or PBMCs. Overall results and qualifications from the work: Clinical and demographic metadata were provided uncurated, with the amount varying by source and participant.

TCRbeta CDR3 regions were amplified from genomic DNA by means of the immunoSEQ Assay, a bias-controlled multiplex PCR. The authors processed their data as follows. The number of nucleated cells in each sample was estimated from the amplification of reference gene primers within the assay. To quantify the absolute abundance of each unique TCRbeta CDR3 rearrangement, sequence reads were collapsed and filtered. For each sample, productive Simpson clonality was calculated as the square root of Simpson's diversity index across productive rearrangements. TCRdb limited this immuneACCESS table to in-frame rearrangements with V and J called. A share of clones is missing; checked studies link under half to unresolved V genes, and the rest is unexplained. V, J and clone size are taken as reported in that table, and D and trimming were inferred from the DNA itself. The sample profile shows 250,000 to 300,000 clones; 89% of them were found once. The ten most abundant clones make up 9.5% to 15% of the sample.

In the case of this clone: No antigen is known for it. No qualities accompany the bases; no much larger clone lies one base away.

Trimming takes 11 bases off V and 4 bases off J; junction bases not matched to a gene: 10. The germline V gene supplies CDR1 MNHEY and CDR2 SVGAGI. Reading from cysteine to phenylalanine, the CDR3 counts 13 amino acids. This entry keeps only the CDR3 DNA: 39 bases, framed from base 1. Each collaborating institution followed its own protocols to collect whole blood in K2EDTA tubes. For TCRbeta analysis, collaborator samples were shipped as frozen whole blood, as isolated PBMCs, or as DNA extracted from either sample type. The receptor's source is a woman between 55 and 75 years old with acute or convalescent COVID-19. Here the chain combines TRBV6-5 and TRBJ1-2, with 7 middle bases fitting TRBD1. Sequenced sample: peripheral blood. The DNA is TGTGCCTCCCGATCGAGACAGGGCTATGGCTACACCTTC. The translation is CASRSRQGYGYTF.